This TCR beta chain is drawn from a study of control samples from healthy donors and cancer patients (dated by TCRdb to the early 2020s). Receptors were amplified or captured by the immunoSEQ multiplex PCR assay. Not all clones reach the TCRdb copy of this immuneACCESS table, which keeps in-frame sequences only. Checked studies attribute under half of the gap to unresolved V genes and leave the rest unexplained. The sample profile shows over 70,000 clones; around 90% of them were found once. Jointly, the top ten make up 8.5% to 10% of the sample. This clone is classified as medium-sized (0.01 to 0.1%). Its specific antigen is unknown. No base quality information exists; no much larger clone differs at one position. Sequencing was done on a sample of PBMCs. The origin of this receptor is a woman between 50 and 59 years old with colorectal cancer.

In nucleotides, the sequence is TGTGCCAGCAGTCGAGCGGGGATACAAGAGACCCAGTACTTC. This yields the protein CASSRAGIQETQYF. The rearranged segments are TRBV6-2 or TRBV6-3 and TRBJ2-5; TRBD2 agrees with 7 junctional bases. Based on the germline V gene, the CDR1 and CDR2 sequences are MNHEY and SVGEGT. Measured from the cysteine to the phenylalanine, the CDR3 is 14 residues long. The kept DNA is CDR3 alone, 42 bases in frame from the first base. Here V drops 5 bases and J drops 2 bases, and the junction holds 5 bases not matched to any gene.